Sequencing of this TCR beta chain was carried out in a study of T cell responses to AZD1222 COVID-19 vaccine. As regards this clone: What it binds is not known.

Broader study findings: It was only a handful of AZD1222 recipients who were seropositive at baseline. Dominant CD4 TCR responses targeted spike regions 160-218 and 743-854. An increase in Spike-specific TCR breadth and depth was observed after two AZD1222 doses. Clonal diversity was possibly underestimated, and the donors were mostly white British, with more females.

CDR1 and CDR2 (germline): MDHEN, SYDVKM. There are 13 residues in the CDR3. V gave up 6 bases and J gave up 2 bases, with 10 bases separating them. The table came from immunoSEQ multiplex PCR; TCRdb's copy has only in-frame clones and leaves some out. The sample consists of about 140,000 clones, approximately 92% of them appearing once. The origin of this receptor is an adult who received the AZD1222 COVID-19 vaccine. The input for sequencing was peripheral blood, taken 28 days after the second AZD1222 dose. V is TRBV28 and J is TRBJ1-1; weak D call: TRBD1 (5 bases). CDR3 residues: CASSSDSNTEAFF. The CDR3 DNA sequence: TGTGCCAGCAGCTCAGACAGTAACACTGAAGCTTTCTTT.